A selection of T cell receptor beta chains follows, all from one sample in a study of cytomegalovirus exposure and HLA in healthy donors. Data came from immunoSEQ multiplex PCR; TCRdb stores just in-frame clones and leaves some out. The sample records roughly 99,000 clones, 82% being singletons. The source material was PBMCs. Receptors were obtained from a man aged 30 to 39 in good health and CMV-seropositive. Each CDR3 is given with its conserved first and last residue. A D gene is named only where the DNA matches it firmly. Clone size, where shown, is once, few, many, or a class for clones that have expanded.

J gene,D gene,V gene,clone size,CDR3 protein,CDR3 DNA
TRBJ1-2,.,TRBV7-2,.,CASSFSGIPEGYTF,TGTGCCAGCAGCTTCTCAGGGATTCCAGAAGGCTACACCTTC
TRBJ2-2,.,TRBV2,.,CASRTGGTGELFF,TGTGCCAGCAGGACAGGAGGCACCGGGGAGCTGTTTTTT
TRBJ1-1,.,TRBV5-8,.,CASSFPLGSTEAFF,TGTGCCAGCAGCTTTCCCTTGGGGAGCACTGAAGCTTTCTTT
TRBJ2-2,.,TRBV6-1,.,CASSVMAGDTGELFF,TGTGCCAGCAGCGTGATGGCAGGGGACACCGGGGAGCTGTTTTTT
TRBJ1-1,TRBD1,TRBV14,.,CASSPRGPLNTEAFF,TGTGCCAGCAGCCCCAGGGGGCCTCTGAACACTGAAGCTTTCTTT
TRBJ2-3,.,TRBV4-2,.,CASSQGSFTGADTQYF,TGTGCCAGCAGCCAAGGTAGCTTTACGGGAGCAGATACGCAGTATTTT
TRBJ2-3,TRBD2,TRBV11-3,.,CASSLVGAGGPPGDTQYF,TGTGCCAGCAGCTTAGTGGGAGCGGGGGGGCCCCCTGGAGATACGCAGTATTTT
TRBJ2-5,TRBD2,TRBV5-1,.,CASSRGTSGQETQYF,TGCGCCAGCAGCCGGGGGACTAGCGGACAAGAGACCCAGTACTTC
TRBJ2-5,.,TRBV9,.,CASARADYQETQYF,TGTGCCAGCGCTCGAGCCGATTACCAAGAGACCCAGTACTTC
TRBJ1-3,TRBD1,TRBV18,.,CASSAPGQAGNTIYF,TGTGCCAGCTCAGCGCCGGGACAGGCTGGAAACACCATATATTTT
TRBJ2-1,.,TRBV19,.,CASSILRNEQFF,TGTGCCAGTAGTATTTTGCGGAATGAGCAGTTCTTC
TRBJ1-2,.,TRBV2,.,CASRERGRRDGYTF,TGTGCCAGCAGAGAAAGGGGCCGAAGGGATGGCTACACCTTC
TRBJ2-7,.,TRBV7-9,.,CSSSLGVIEQYF,TGTTCCAGCAGCTTAGGAGTCATCGAGCAGTACTTC
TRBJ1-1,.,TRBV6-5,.,CASSPGRGNTEAFF,TGTGCCAGCAGTCCCGGGAGGGGAAACACTGAAGCTTTCTTT
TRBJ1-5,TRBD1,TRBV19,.,CASSTQGNSNQPQHF,TGTGCCAGTAGTACACAGGGGAATAGCAATCAGCCCCAGCATTTT
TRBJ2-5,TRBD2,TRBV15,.,CATSRERTSGGRQGETQYF,TGTGCCACCAGCAGAGAGCGGACTAGCGGGGGGAGGCAGGGAGAGACCCAGTACTTC
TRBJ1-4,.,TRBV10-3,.,CAIRGREGEKLFF,TGCGCCATCAGAGGGCGCGAGGGTGAAAAACTGTTTTTT
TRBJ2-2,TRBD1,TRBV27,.,CASEDRGRLGELFF,TGTGCCAGCGAGGACAGGGGACGTCTCGGGGAGCTGTTTTTT
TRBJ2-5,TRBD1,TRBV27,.,CASSPGTGPQETQYF,TGTGCCAGCAGTCCCGGGACAGGCCCCCAAGAGACCCAGTACTTC
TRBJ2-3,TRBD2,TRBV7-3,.,CASSLGTSVRTDTQYF,TGTGCCAGCAGCCTCGGGACTAGCGTACGCACAGATACGCAGTATTTT
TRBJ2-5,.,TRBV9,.,CASSALQGGETQYF,TGTGCCAGCAGCGCTCTACAGGGTGGAGAGACCCAGTACTTC
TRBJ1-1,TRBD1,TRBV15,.,CATSRDFERQGRRSMNTEAFF,TGTGCCACCAGCAGAGATTTCGAGAGACAGGGGCGAAGATCAATGAACACTGAAGCTTTCTTT
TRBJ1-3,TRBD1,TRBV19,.,CASSMGGTAGNTIYF,TGTGCCAGTAGTATGGGCGGGACAGCTGGAAACACCATATATTTT
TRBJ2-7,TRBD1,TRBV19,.,CASSSRQGAHEQYF,TGTGCCAGTAGTTCGCGACAGGGGGCCCACGAGCAGTACTTC
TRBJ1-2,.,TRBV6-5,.,CASSYEYRGDNYGYTF,TGTGCCAGCAGTTACGAGTACCGGGGGGATAACTATGGCTACACCTTC
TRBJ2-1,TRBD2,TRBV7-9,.,CASSYGGNRGEQFF,TGTGCCAGCAGCTACGGGGGGAACCGCGGTGAGCAGTTCTTC
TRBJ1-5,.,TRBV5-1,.,CASSLDSGYQPQHF,TGCGCCAGCAGCTTGGATTCGGGGTATCAGCCCCAGCATTTT
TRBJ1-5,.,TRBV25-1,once,CASSEVYSNQPQHF,TGTGCCAGCAGTGAAGTGTATAGCAATCAGCCCCAGCATTTT
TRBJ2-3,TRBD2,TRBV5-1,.,CASSPTSGAAGDTQYF,TGCGCCAGCAGCCCGACTAGCGGGGCCGCCGGGGATACGCAGTATTTT
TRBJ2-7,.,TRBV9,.,CASSVGQGTSYEQYF,TGTGCCAGCAGCGTAGGCCAGGGTACCTCCTACGAGCAGTACTTC
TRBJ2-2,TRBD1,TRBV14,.,CASSHPGQGVTGELFF,TGTGCCAGCAGCCATCCCGGACAGGGAGTAACCGGGGAGCTGTTTTTT
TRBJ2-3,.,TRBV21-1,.,CASSLNGGEVTDTQYF,TGTGCCAGCAGCCTCAACGGAGGGGAGGTGACAGATACGCAGTATTTT
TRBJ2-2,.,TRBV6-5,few,CASSYRGNTGELFF,TGTGCCAGCAGTTACCGCGGGAACACCGGGGAGCTGTTTTTT
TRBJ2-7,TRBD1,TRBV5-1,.,CASSLGTLTGGFYEQYF,TGCGCCAGCAGCTTGGGTACTCTGACAGGGGGCTTCTACGAGCAGTACTTC
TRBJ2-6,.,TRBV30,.,CAWSRQGSSGANVLTF,TGTGCCTGGAGTCGGCAGGGAAGCTCTGGGGCCAACGTCCTGACTTTC
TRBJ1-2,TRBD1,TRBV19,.,CASRDVQGARGYTF,TGTGCCAGTAGGGATGTGCAGGGGGCAAGAGGCTACACCTTC
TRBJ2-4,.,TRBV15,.,CATSDPKLAKNSQYF,TGTGCCACCAGCGATCCGAAGCTAGCCAAAAACAGTCAGTACTTC
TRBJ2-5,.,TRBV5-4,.,CASSRRQLETQYF,TGTGCCAGCAGCCGTAGACAGTTGGAGACCCAGTACTTC
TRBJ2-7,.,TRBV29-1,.,CSVEEEDSAYEQYF,TGCAGCGTTGAGGAAGAAGACAGTGCCTACGAGCAGTACTTC
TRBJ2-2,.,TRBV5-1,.,CASRFGATNTGELFF,TGCGCCAGCAGGTTCGGAGCTACGAACACCGGGGAGCTGTTTTTT
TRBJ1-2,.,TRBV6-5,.,CASSLETDYGYTF,TGTGCCAGCAGCCTCGAGACAGACTATGGCTACACCTTC
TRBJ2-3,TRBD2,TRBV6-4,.,CASSEYAGGTDTQYF,TGTGCCAGCAGTGAGTACGCGGGGGGCACAGATACGCAGTATTTT
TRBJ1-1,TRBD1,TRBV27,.,CASSTRTGNTEAFF,TGTGCCAGCAGTACCAGGACAGGGAACACTGAAGCTTTCTTT
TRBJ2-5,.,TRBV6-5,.,CASSPGLRTQYF,TGTGCCAGCAGTCCCGGACTTCGGACCCAGTACTTC
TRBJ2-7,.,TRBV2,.,CASRPPTPNEQYF,TGTGCCAGCAGACCCCCCACTCCCAACGAGCAGTACTTC
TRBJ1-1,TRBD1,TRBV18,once,CASSPPSGQGNTEAFF,TGTGCCAGCTCACCACCTTCGGGACAGGGCAACACTGAAGCTTTCTTT
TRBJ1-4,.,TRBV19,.,CASSTRGGNEKLFF,TGTGCCAGTAGTACGAGGGGGGGTAATGAAAAACTGTTTTTT
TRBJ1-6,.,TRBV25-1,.,CASSETGTSSPLHF,TGTGCCAGCAGTGAAACAGGGACAAGCTCACCCCTCCACTTT
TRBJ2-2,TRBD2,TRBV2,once,CASRGTSGAAGELFF,TGTGCCAGCAGGGGGACTAGCGGGGCAGCGGGGGAGCTGTTTTTT
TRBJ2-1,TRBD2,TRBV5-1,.,CASGKAGGNSYNEQFF,TGCGCCAGCGGAAAGGCGGGGGGAAATTCCTACAATGAGCAGTTCTTC
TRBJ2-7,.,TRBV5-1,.,CASRQNSYEQYF,TGCGCCAGCAGGCAGAACTCCTACGAGCAGTACTTC